This section outlines one TCR beta chain sequence together with its context. The antigen is unknown. This sample was included in a study of blood T cells in healthy people across ages. The study's findings and limits: Measured against age, TCR beta diversity per million T cells decreased in a roughly linear manner. There were more naive CD4+ cells and higher diversity in long-lived donors than in aged donors.

Individuals who donated were healthy Caucasians from Russia aged 6 to 90. Germline-derived CDR1 and CDR2 are DFQATT and SNEGSKA (reference sequence). The CDR3 is 12 amino acids. For the second PCR, which ran for roughly 7 to 11 cycles, a sample-barcoded 5' primer and a J-beta primer mix were used. MiXCR, applied by TCRdb to the 5' RACE reads, yields one record per CDR3 protein. The repertoire consists of 1,300,000 or so distinct CDR3 sequences, with around 59% occurring once and the leading ten covering under 8.5%. This clonotype was obtained from a young man in good health. The genes are TRBV20-1 and TRBJ2-4; no reliable D call. The J call is doubtful: the DNA matches TRBJ2-7 better. The sequenced material came from blood. CDR3 residues: CSAREGLTEQYF. CDR3 nucleotides: TGCAGTGCTAGAGAGGGGTTAACCGAGCAGTACTTC.